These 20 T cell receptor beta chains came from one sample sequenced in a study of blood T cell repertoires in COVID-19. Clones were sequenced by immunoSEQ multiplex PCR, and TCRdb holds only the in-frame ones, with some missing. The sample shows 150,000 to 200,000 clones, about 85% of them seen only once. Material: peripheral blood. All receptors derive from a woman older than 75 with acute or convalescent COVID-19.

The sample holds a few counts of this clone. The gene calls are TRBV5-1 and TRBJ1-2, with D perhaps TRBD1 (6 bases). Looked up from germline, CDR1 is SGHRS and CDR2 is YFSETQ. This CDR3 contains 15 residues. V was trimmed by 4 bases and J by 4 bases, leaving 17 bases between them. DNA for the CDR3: TGCGCCAGCAGCCAAGACCAACAGGGAAGCTATGGCTACACCTTC. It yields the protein CASSQDQQGSYGYTF.

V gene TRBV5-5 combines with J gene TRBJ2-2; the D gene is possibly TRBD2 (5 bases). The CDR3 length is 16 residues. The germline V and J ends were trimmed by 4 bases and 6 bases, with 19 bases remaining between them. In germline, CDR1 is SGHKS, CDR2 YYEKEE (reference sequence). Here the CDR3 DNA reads TGTGCCAGCAGCGCCGAGCCCTGGACCGGGGCCGGGGAGCTGTTTTTT. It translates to CASSAEPWTGAGELFF.

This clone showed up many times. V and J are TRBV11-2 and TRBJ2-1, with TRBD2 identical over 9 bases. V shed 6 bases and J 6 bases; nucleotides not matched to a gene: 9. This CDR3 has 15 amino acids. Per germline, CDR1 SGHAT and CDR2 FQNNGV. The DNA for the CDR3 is TGTGCCAGCAGAGGTACTAGCGGGCGCACCAATGAGCAGTTCTTC. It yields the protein CASRGTSGRTNEQFF.

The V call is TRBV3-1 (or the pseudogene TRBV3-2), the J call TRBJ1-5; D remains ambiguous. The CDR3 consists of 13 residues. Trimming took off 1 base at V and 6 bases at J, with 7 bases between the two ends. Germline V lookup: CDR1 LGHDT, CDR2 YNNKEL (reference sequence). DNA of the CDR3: TGTGCCAGCAGCCAAGTTCGAGGTCAGCCCCAGCATTTT. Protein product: CASSQVRGQPQHF.

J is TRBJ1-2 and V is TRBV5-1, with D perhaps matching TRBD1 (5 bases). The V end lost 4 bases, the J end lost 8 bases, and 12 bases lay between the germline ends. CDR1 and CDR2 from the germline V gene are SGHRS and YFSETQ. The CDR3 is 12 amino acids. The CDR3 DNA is TGCGCCAGCAGCGCCGGGGGGGAAGGCTACACCTTC. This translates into CASSAGGEGYTF.

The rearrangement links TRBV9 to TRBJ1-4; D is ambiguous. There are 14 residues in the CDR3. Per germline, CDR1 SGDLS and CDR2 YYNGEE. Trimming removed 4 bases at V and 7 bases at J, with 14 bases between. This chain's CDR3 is CASSRTGMSEKLFF. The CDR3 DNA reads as TGTGCCAGCAGCCGAACCGGGATGAGTGAAAAACTGTTTTTT.

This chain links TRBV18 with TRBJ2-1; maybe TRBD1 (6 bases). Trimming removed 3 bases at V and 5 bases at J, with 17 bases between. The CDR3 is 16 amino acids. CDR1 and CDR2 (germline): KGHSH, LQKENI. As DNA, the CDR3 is TGTGCCAGCTCACCTATTTTGACAGGCCGCGACAATGAGCAGTTCTTC. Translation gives CASSPILTGRDNEQFF.

The CDR3 loop reads CASSVRQGVGTDTQYF. The CDR3 nucleotides are TGTGCCAGCAGCGTAAGACAGGGGGTCGGCACAGATACGCAGTATTTT. The J gene is TRBJ2-3, the V gene TRBV9; 9 bases agree with TRBD1. Germline V gene sequence: CDR1 SGDLS, CDR2 YYNGEE. The CDR3 covers 16 residues. With 1 base clipped from V and 1 base from J, the junction kept 4 bases outside the gene matches.

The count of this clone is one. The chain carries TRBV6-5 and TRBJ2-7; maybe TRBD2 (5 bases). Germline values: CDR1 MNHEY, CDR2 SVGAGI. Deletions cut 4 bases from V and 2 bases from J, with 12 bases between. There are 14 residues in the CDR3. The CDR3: CASSSRDGTYEQYF. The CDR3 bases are TGTGCCAGCAGTTCCCGCGACGGGACCTACGAGCAGTACTTC.

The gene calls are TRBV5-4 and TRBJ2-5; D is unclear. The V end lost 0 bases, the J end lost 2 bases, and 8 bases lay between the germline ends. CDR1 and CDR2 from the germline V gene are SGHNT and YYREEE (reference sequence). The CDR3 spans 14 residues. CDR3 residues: CASSLAGSQETQYF. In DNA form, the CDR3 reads TGTGCCAGCAGCTTGGCGGGTAGTCAAGAGACCCAGTACTTC. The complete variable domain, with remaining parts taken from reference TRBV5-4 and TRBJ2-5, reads ETGVTQSPTHLIKTRGQQVTLRCSSQSGHNTVSWYQQALGQGPQFIFQYYREEENGRGNFPPRFSGLQFPNYSSELNVNALELDDSALYLCASSLAGSQETQYFGPGTRLLVL.

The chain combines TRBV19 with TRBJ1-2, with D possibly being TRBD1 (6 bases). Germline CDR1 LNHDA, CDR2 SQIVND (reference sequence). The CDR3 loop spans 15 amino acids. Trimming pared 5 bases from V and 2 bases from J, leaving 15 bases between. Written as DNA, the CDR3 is TGTGCCAGTAGTCCAAACCACAGGGCGAACTATGGCTACACCTTC. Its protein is CASSPNHRANYGYTF.

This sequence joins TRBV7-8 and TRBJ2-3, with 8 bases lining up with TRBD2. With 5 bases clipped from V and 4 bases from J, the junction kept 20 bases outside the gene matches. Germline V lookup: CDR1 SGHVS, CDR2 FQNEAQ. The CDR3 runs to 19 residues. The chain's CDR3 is CASSPGREGLRWASDTQYF. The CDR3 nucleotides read TGTGCCAGCAGCCCCGGCCGGGAGGGCTTAAGATGGGCTTCAGATACGCAGTATTTT.

The CDR3 coding sequence is TGCGCCAGCAGCTTGACTAGCGGGAGCTGGACCGGGGAGCTGTTTTTT. Translated: CASSLTSGSWTGELFF. V gene TRBV5-1 combines with J gene TRBJ2-2; 11 nucleotides line up with TRBD2. The junction had 4 bases not matched to a gene; V was cut back by 1 base and J by 5 bases. CDR1 SGHRS and CDR2 YFSETQ come from the germline V gene. The CDR3 length is 16 residues.

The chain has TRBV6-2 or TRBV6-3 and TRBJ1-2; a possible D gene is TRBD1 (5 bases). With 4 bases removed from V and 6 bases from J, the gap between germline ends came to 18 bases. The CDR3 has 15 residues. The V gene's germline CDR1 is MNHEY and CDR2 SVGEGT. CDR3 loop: CASSSLRRELNGYTF. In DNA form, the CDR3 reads TGTGCCAGCAGTTCCCTCCGCAGGGAATTGAATGGCTACACCTTC.

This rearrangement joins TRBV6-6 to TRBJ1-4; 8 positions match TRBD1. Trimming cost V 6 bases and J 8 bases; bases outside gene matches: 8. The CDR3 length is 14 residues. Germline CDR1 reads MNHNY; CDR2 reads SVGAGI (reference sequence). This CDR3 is CASSSRGLGEKLFF. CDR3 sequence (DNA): TGTGCCAGCAGCAGCAGGGGGCTGGGGGAAAAACTGTTTTTT.

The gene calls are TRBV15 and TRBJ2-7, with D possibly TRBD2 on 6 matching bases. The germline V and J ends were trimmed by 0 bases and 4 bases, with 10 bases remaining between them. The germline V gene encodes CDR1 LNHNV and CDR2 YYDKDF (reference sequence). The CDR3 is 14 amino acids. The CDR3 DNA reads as TGTGCCACCAGCAGAGATCGGGGGTCATACGAGCAGTACTTC. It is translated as CATSRDRGSYEQYF.

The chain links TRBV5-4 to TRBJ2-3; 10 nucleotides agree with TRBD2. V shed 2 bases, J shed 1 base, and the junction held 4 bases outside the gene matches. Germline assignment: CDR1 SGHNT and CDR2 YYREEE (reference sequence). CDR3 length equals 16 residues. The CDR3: CASSFDLAGGTDTQYF. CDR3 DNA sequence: TGTGCCAGCAGCTTTGACCTAGCGGGGGGCACAGATACGCAGTATTTT. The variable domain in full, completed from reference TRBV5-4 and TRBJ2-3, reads ETGVTQSPTHLIKTRGQQVTLRCSSQSGHNTVSWYQQALGQGPQFIFQYYREEENGRGNFPPRFSGLQFPNYSSELNVNALELDDSALYLCASSFDLAGGTDTQYFGPGTRLTVL.

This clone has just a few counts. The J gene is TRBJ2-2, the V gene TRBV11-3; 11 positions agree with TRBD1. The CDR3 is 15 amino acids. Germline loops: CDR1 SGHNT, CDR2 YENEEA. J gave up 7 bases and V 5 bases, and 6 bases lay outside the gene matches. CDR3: CASSRGQGAFGELFF. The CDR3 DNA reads TGTGCCAGCAGCCGTGGACAGGGGGCCTTCGGGGAGCTGTTTTTT.

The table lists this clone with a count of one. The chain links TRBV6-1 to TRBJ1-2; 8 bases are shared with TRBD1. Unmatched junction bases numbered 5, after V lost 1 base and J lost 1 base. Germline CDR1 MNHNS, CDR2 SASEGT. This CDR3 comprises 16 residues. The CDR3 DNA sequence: TGTGCCAGCAGTGAAGAGGGGACAGGTTTTAACTATGGCTACACCTTC. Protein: CASSEEGTGFNYGYTF.

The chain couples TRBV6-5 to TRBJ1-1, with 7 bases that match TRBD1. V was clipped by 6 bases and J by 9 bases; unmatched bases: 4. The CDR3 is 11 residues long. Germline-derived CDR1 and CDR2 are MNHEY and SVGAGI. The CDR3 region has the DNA TGTGCCAGCAGCGGGACAGTCAAAGCTTTCTTT. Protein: CASSGTVKAFF.